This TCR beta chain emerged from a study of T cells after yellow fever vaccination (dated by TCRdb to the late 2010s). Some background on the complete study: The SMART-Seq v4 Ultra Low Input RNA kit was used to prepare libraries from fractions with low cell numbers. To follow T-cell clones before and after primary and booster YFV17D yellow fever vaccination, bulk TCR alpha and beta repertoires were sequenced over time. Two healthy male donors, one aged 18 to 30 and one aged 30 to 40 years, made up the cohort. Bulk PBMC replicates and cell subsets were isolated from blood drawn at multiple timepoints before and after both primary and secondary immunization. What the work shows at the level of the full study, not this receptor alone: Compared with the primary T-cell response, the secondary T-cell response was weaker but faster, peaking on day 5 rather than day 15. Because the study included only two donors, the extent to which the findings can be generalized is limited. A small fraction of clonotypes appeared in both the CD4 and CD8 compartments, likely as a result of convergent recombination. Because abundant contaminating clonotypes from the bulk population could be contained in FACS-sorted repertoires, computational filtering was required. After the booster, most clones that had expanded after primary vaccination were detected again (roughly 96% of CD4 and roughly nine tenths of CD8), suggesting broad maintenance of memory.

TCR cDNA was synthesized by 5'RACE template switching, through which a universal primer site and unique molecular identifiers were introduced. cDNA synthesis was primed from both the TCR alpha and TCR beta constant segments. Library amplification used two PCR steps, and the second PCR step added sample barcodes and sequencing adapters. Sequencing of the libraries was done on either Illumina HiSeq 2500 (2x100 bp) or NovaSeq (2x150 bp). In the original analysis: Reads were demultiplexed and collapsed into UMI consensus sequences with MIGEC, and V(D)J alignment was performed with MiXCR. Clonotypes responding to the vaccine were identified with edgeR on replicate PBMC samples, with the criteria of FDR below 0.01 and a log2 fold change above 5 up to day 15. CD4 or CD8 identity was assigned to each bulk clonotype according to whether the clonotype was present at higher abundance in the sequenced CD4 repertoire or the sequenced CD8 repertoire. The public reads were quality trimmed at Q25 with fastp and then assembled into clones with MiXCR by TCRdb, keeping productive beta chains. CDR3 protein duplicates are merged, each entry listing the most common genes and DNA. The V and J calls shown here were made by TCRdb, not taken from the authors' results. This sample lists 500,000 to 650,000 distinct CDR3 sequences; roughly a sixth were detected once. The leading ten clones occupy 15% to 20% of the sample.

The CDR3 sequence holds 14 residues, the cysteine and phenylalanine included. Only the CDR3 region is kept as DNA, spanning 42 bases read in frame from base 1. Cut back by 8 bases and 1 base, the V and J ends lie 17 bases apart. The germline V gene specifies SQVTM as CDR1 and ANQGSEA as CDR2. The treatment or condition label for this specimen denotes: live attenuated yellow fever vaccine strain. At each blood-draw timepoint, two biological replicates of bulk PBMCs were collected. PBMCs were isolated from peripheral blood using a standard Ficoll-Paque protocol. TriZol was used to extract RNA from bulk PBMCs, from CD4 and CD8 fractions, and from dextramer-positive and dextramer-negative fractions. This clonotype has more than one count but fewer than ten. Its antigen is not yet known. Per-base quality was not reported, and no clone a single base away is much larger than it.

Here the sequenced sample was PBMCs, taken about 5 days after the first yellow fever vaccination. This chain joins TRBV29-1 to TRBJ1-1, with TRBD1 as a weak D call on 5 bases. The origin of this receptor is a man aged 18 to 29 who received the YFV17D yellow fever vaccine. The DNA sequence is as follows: TGCAGCTACTGGGGGACGGGGACGAACACTGAAGCTTTCTTT. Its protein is CSYWGTGTNTEAFF.